The 20 T cell receptor beta chains below all came from one sample that was sequenced in a study of blood T cell repertoires in COVID-19. Measured with immunoSEQ multiplex PCR; TCRdb has only the in-frame clones, and not every one. The sample holds some 200,000 clones, around 90% seen once. Sequenced material: peripheral blood. The receptors here all came from a man aged 40-49 years with active or convalescent COVID-19.

DNA of the CDR3: TGTGCCAGCATAGGGCCAGGGATCTATGGCTACACCTTC. It is translated as CASIGPGIYGYTF. The chain has TRBV6-5 and TRBJ1-2; D may be TRBD1 (5 bases). V was cut by 7 bases and J by 4 bases, with 13 bases left in between. Germline CDR1 reads MNHEY; CDR2 reads SVGAGI. The CDR3 has 13 amino acids.

V is TRBV7-2 and J is TRBJ2-2, with a possible D match to TRBD1 (5 bases). Trimming left V 1 base short and J 7 bases short, with 10 bases between. CDR1 and CDR2 from the germline V gene are SGHTA and FQGNSA. The CDR3 is 14 residues long. In DNA, the CDR3 is TGTGCCAGCAGCTTAGTTCTAGGGGACGGGGAGCTGTTTTTT. It yields the protein CASSLVLGDGELFF. The full variable domain, its missing parts supplied by reference TRBV7-2 and TRBJ2-2, is GAGVSQSPSNKVTEKGKDVELRCDPISGHTALYWYRQSLGQGLEFLIYFQGNSAPDKSGLPSDRFSAERTGGSVSTLTIQRTQQEDSAVYLCASSLVLGDGELFFGEGSRLTVL.

The chain joins TRBV28 to TRBJ1-1, with D possibly being TRBD1 (5 bases). CDR1 and CDR2 (germline): MDHEN, SYDVKM. There are 13 residues in the CDR3. Trimming took 8 bases from V and 1 from J, leaving 11 bases between them. The CDR3 DNA reads as TGTGCCAGCGATAGGGGAGGGAACACTGAAGCTTTCTTT. Its protein product is CASDRGGNTEAFF.

The J gene is TRBJ2-7, the V gene TRBV7-9; D might be TRBD1 (5 bases). The CDR3 contains 12 residues. V was clipped by 2 bases and J by 6 bases, with 8 bases between them. Germline V gives CDR1 SEHNR, CDR2 FQNEAQ (reference sequence). CDR3 amino acids: CASSLSQGEQYF. In nucleotides, the CDR3 is TGTGCCAGCAGCTTATCCCAGGGCGAGCAGTACTTC.

This clone showed up just a few times. The rearrangement joins TRBV7-6 to TRBJ2-2; 7 positions match TRBD2. V shed 2 bases, J shed 0 bases, and the junction held 6 bases outside the gene matches. Germline CDR1 reads SGHVS; CDR2 reads FNYEAQ. The CDR3 contains 17 residues. CDR3 nucleotide sequence: TGTGCCAGCAGCTTACTAGGGGCGGGAGCGAACACCGGGGAGCTGTTTTTT. Translated: CASSLLGAGANTGELFF.

This clone occurred once. The rearrangement joins TRBV19 to TRBJ2-1; 9 bases are shared with TRBD2. The CDR3 runs 15 residues. Germline V gives CDR1 LNHDA, CDR2 SQIVND (reference sequence). V gave up 5 bases and J gave up 6 bases; unmatched junction bases: 8. CDR3 amino acids: CASSGSGRFGNEQFF. DNA for the CDR3: TGTGCCAGTAGTGGCAGCGGGAGGTTTGGCAATGAGCAGTTCTTC.

The chain links TRBV2 to TRBJ1-1; D is unresolved. Trimming took 2 bases from V and 1 from J, leaving 8 bases between them. Germline-derived CDR1 and CDR2 are SNHLY and FYNNEI. This CDR3 has 14 amino acids. CDR3 DNA: TGTGCCAGCAGTGAATCCGGGTGGAACACTGAAGCTTTCTTT. Translation: CASSESGWNTEAFF.

The chain is built from TRBV19 and TRBJ1-2; possibly TRBD1 for D (5 bases). The CDR3 extends over 17 amino acids. CDR1 and CDR2 (germline): LNHDA, SQIVND (reference sequence). V was pared by 6 bases and J by 3 bases, with 23 bases between. CDR3 DNA sequence: TGTGCCAGTAGCATTACACTGACAGTCCAAGACGACTATGGCTACACCTTC. It yields the protein CASSITLTVQDDYGYTF.

This clone appeared a single time. This sequence joins TRBV7-2 and TRBJ2-1; 16 nucleotides match TRBD2. V lost 5 bases and J lost 10; bases outside the gene matches: 8. CDR3 length: 16 amino acids. Germline CDR1 SGHTA, CDR2 FQGNSA. CDR3 DNA sequence: TGTGCCAGCAGCGAGGAAGGGACTAGCGGGAGGGGAGAGCAGTTCTTC. It specifies CASSEEGTSGRGEQFF.

This clone was observed a few times. The chain combines TRBV21-1 with TRBJ1-2; the listed D gene, TRBD1, was not tested against the DNA. TRBV21-1 represents a pseudogene. The CDR3 consists of 15 residues. CDR3 coding DNA: TGTGCCAGCAGCAAAGCGGAGTACAGGGGGCATGGCTACACCTTC. This sequence encodes CASSKAEYRGHGYTF.

The gene calls are TRBV19 and TRBJ2-7; 10 bases are shared with TRBD2. V shed 6 bases and J 1 base; nucleotides not matched to a gene: 3. CDR1 is LNHDA and CDR2 is SQIVND in the germline V gene (reference sequence). CDR3 length equals 14 residues. The CDR3 here is CASSLAGVSYEQYF. In nucleotides, the CDR3 is TGTGCCAGTAGCCTAGCGGGAGTGTCCTACGAGCAGTACTTC. Variable domain in full (rest from reference TRBV19 and TRBJ2-7): DGGITQSPKYLFRKEGQNVTLSCEQNLNHDAMYWYRQDPGQGLRLIYYSQIVNDFQKGDIAEGYSVSREKKESFPLTVTSAQKNPTAFYLCASSLAGVSYEQYFGPGTRLTVT.

The rearrangement joins TRBV2 to TRBJ1-6; maybe TRBD1 (5 bases). Germline CDR1 is SNHLY and CDR2 is FYNNEI. Trimming pared 5 bases from V and 0 bases from J, leaving 8 bases between. The CDR3 is 15 amino acids. As DNA, the CDR3 is TGTGCCAGCAGTTTTGACAGCTCCTATAATTCACCCCTCCACTTT. Protein product: CASSFDSSYNSPLHF. The variable domain in full, completed from reference TRBV2 and TRBJ1-6, reads EPEVTQTPSHQVTQMGQEVILRCVPISNHLYFYWYRQILGQKVEFLVSFYNNEISEKSEIFDDQFSVERPDGSNFTLKIRSTKLEDSAMYFCASSFDSSYNSPLHFGNGTRLTVT.

The chain employs TRBV16 and TRBJ2-1; D is perhaps TRBD2 (6 bases). CDR1 KGHSY and CDR2 FQNENV come from the germline V gene. This CDR3 is 15 amino acids long. Trimming shortened V by 0 bases and J by 15 bases, and 21 bases separated the two germline ends. The CDR3 loop is CASSQSPGPREEGFF. In nucleotides, the CDR3 is TGTGCCAGCAGCCAATCCCCAGGCCCCAGGGAGGAAGGGTTCTTC.

In this sample, this clone turned up a few times. The chain recombines TRBV27 with TRBJ1-6; D is ambiguous. This CDR3 comprises 14 residues. Trimming pared 8 bases from V and 0 bases from J, leaving 8 bases between. Germline V lookup: CDR1 MNHEY, CDR2 SMNVEV (reference sequence). CDR3 loop: CASGPGSYNSPLHF. The CDR3 DNA follows: TGTGCCAGCGGCCCGGGCTCCTATAATTCACCCCTCCACTTT.

The V call is TRBV19, the J call TRBJ1-2, with D possibly matching TRBD1 (5 bases). The CDR3 is 15 residues long. In germline, CDR1 is LNHDA, CDR2 SQIVND (reference sequence). V was cut by 6 bases and J by 4 bases, with 18 bases left in between. The chain's CDR3 is CASSRDLGTSYGYTF. The CDR3 coding sequence is TGTGCCAGTAGCCGGGACTTGGGGACCAGCTATGGCTACACCTTC.

The chain combines TRBV7-2 with TRBJ1-5; D is ambiguous. From germline, CDR1 is SGHTA and CDR2 FQGNSA. The CDR3 runs to 15 residues. With 0 bases removed from V and 7 bases from J, the gap between germline ends came to 13 bases. Here the CDR3 DNA reads TGTGCCAGCAGCTTAGCAGGCGGGCTCGGCCAGCCCCAGCATTTT. This sequence encodes CASSLAGGLGQPQHF.

The V gene is TRBV30, the J gene TRBJ1-6; TRBD1 is a possible D gene (6 bases). Germline V gives CDR1 GTSNPN, CDR2 SVGIG (reference sequence). This CDR3 comprises 17 residues. V was trimmed by 3 bases and J by 3 bases, leaving 18 bases between them. CDR3 loop: CAWSVPRTGSYNSPLHF. In DNA form, the CDR3 reads TGTGCCTGGAGCGTACCCCGAACAGGGAGCTATAATTCACCCCTCCACTTT.

The chain joins TRBV7-2 to TRBJ1-1; D is perhaps TRBD1 (6 bases). CDR1 and CDR2 from the germline V gene are SGHTA and FQGNSA. The V end was cut by 6 bases, the J end by 6 bases, with 20 bases between. This CDR3 is built from 15 residues. Here the CDR3 reads CASSQNREGVAEAFF. The CDR3 DNA sequence: TGTGCCAGCAGTCAAAACAGGGAGGGTGTCGCTGAAGCTTTCTTT. Full variable domain (missing parts from reference TRBV7-2 and TRBJ1-1): GAGVSQSPSNKVTEKGKDVELRCDPISGHTALYWYRQSLGQGLEFLIYFQGNSAPDKSGLPSDRFSAERTGGSVSTLTIQRTQQEDSAVYLCASSQNREGVAEAFFGQGTRLTVV.

This clone was seen just once. The CDR3 is CASSSSGHRYGYTF. The CDR3 DNA reads as TGTGCCAGCAGCTCCTCGGGACACAGATATGGCTACACCTTC. This sequence joins TRBV9 and TRBJ1-2, with D possibly being TRBD1 (6 bases). The CDR3 is made up of 14 amino acids. Germline assignment: CDR1 SGDLS and CDR2 YYNGEE. The V end lost 4 bases, the J end lost 5 bases, and 15 bases lay between the germline ends.

The chain joins TRBV4-3 to TRBJ1-3; D not resolved. CDR1 and CDR2 (germline): LGHNA, YSLEER. The CDR3 is 13 amino acids. V dropped 0 bases and J dropped 6 bases, with 6 bases sitting between them. The CDR3, as DNA: TGCGCCAGCAGCCAAGATCCTCTAAACACCATATATTTT. Translated: CASSQDPLNTIYF.